The rows below give T cell receptor beta chains drawn from one sample of a study of human T cells and chemical hapten exposure. TCRdb reprocessed the RACE reads via MiXCR and lists one record per CDR3 protein. The data hold 250,000 or so distinct CDR3 sequences, with about 9.4% observed a single time. The material was whole blood, obtained in connection with sensitization to the hapten diphenylcyclopropenone (DPC). All receptors derive from a woman in her forties with alopecia areata. Some clones in this sample may be carry-over from other donors' samples. Both conserved end residues are part of each CDR3. A D gene is named only where the DNA matches it firmly. Clone size is given for some rows only: seen once, a few or many times, or a class if the clone is expanded.

>-|many|TRBV18|TRBJ2-2
CASSPQGHTGELFF
TGTGCCAGCTCACCACAGGGCCACACCGGGGAGCTGTTTTTT
>TRBD2|-|TRBV2|TRBJ2-5
CASGGEKAETQYF
TGTGCCAGCGGGGGGGAGAAAGCGGAGACCCAGTACTTC
>-|-|TRBV27|TRBJ2-2
CASSLFRPNTGELFF
TGTGCCAGCAGTTTATTCAGACCGAACACCGGGGAGCTGTTTTTT
>TRBD2|many|TRBV4-1|TRBJ2-3
CASSHLGLAYGADTQYF
TGCGCCAGCAGCCACCTTGGACTAGCTTATGGTGCGGATACGCAGTATTTT
>TRBD2|few|TRBV6-5|TRBJ2-2
CASRPGTSGSPGELFF
TGTGCCAGCAGGCCCGGGACTAGCGGGAGCCCCGGGGAGCTGTTTTTT
>TRBD1|-|TRBV10-3|TRBJ2-7
CATKPAAGTGTYEQYF
TGTGCCACCAAACCCGCCGCCGGGACAGGGACCTACGAGCAGTACTTC
>TRBD1|many|TRBV7-9|TRBJ1-4
CASASGGAGEKLFF
TGTGCCAGCGCTTCAGGGGGTGCGGGTGAAAAACTGTTTTTT
>TRBD1|few|TRBV5-4|TRBJ2-5
CASSSTDRAETQYF
TGTGCCAGCAGCTCCACGGACAGGGCGGAGACCCAGTACTTC
>-|many|TRBV29-1|TRBJ1-1
CSVGGGGNTEAFF
TGCAGCGTTGGGGGAGGCGGGAACACTGAAGCTTTCTTT
>TRBD1|many|TRBV28|TRBJ2-2
CASRAPGQGRAGELFF
TGTGCCAGCAGGGCGCCGGGACAGGGAAGGGCCGGGGAGCTGTTTTTT
>-|few|TRBV4-2|TRBJ1-1
CASSQGGGGFRENTEAFF
TGTGCCAGCAGCCAAGGAGGCGGGGGCTTCAGAGAGAACACTGAAGCTTTCTTT
>-|-|TRBV2|TRBJ1-4
CASLPGRARNEKLFF
TGTGCCAGCCTCCCGGGCAGGGCTCGGAATGAAAAACTGTTTTTT
>TRBD2|few|TRBV20-1|TRBJ2-5
CSARENSGRRETQYF
TGCAGTGCTAGAGAAAATAGCGGGAGACGGGAGACCCAGTACTTC
>-|few|TRBV5-1|TRBJ2-3
CASSFQSSTDTQYF
TGCGCCAGCAGCTTCCAGTCTAGCACAGATACGCAGTATTTT
>TRBD1|-|TRBV12-3/TRBV12-4|TRBJ2-2
CASSWTGPGELFF
TGTGCCAGCAGTTGGACAGGCCCCGGGGAGCTGTTTTTT
>-|-|TRBV5-4|TRBJ2-6
CASSLDFDSGANVLTF
TGTGCCAGCAGCTTGGATTTCGACTCTGGGGCCAACGTCCTGACTTTC
>-|many|TRBV28|TRBJ2-7
CASSSTVNEQYF
TGTGCCAGCAGTTCGACAGTGAACGAGCAGTACTTC
>-|many|TRBV10-3|TRBJ2-3
CAISDSRSTDTQYF
TGTGCCATCAGTGACTCGCGGTCCACAGATACGCAGTATTTT
>TRBD1|many|TRBV5-6|TRBJ2-5
CASSRGQGPPGEETQYF
TGTGCCAGCAGCCGGGGACAGGGCCCTCCCGGGGAGGAGACCCAGTACTTC
>-|-|TRBV12-3/TRBV12-4|TRBJ2-1
CASIAAGGYNEQFF
TGTGCCAGCATAGCGGCAGGGGGCTACAATGAGCAGTTCTTC
>-|few|TRBV9|TRBJ1-3
CASSGQVFSGNTIYF
TGTGCCAGCAGCGGACAGGTCTTCTCTGGAAACACCATATATTTT
>-|few|TRBV28|TRBJ2-3
CATVGGPDTQYF
TGTGCCACCGTTGGAGGGCCAGATACGCAGTATTTT
>-|-|TRBV5-1|TRBJ2-2
CASSLELANTGELFF
TGCGCCAGCAGCTTGGAATTAGCGAACACCGGGGAGCTGTTTTTT
>-|-|TRBV7-6|TRBJ2-1
CASSAGTARVF
TGTGCCAGCAGCGCAGGGACCGCCCGGGTCTTC
>-|-|TRBV5-1|TRBJ2-7
CASSLVGSNSYEQYF
TGCGCCAGCAGCTTGGTTGGCAGTAACTCCTACGAGCAGTACTTC
>-|once|TRBV6-5|TRBJ2-1
CASSYVGTRYNEQFF
TGTGCCAGCAGTTACGTCGGGACTCGGTACAATGAGCAGTTCTTC
>-|few|TRBV7-2|TRBJ1-2
CASSLEGGPYSGYTF
TGTGCCAGCAGCTTAGAAGGAGGGCCTTACTCTGGCTACACCTTC
>-|-|TRBV25-1|TRBJ1-2
CASSEYTGSHNYGYTF
TGTGCCAGCAGTGAATATACGGGCAGCCATAACTATGGCTACACCTTC
>-|few|TRBV6-5|TRBJ1-6
CASSPGSSLNSPLHF
TGTGCCAGCAGCCCGGGCAGCAGTCTGAATTCACCCCTCCACTTT
>-|-|TRBV7-9|TRBJ2-1
CASSLSEAVYNEQFF
TGTGCCAGCAGCTTATCGGAGGCGGTATACAATGAGCAGTTCTTC